A single sample is the source of the 28 T cell receptor beta chains below, sequenced in a study of beta chain features in type 1 diabetes. Their specific antigens are unknown. Expressed TCRB transcripts were sequenced, since all the RNA that had been isolated was reverse transcribed. Sequencing used immunoSEQ multiplex PCR; TCRdb keeps in-frame clones, though not all of them. The table has over 90,000 clones, under 30% seen once; the top ten hold 0.53%. General observations from the study: The study found moderately but significantly shorter TCRB CDR3s in all four CD4+ subsets of Type 1 diabetes patients.

The sample taken for sequencing was central memory CD4+ T cells from blood. These receptors all stem from a woman aged 18-35 years with type 1 diabetes.

The rearrangement links TRBV7-9 to TRBJ2-3; 8 nucleotides agree with TRBD1. With 5 bases clipped from V and 8 bases from J, the junction kept 9 bases outside the gene matches. Per germline, CDR1 SEHNR and CDR2 FQNEAQ (reference sequence). The CDR3 length is 14 residues. CDR3 bases: TGTGCCAGCAGCGCGAGAGGACAGGGCGGTACGCAGTATTTT. As protein: CASSARGQGGTQYF.

This clone was seen more than once but under ten times. The J gene is TRBJ2-1, the V gene TRBV19, with 15 bases matching TRBD2. CDR3 length equals 19 residues. V was clipped by 5 bases and J by 7 bases; unmatched bases: 15. Germline V gives CDR1 LNHDA, CDR2 SQIVND (reference sequence). The CDR3 bases are TGTGCCAGTAGTCTTCAATCGGGACTAGCGGGAGGAGGTCGGAATGAGCAGTTCTTC. Translating it yields CASSLQSGLAGGGRNEQFF.

This clone was detected only a few times. One end of the junction varies from germline; a read error may be responsible. The chain employs TRBV30 and TRBJ2-1, with TRBD1 matching 10 bases. Germline V gene lookup returns CDR1 GTSNPN and CDR2 SVGIG (reference sequence). The length of the CDR3 is 13 residues. This CDR3 reads CAWRGGPGTGAIF. The CDR3 coding sequence is TGTGCCTGGAGGGGCGGCCCCGGGACAGGGGCTATCTTC.

The CDR3, as DNA: TGTGCCAGCAGCTTAGAGACAGGGGTTGAGCAGTTCTTC. Translating it yields CASSLETGVEQFF. V is TRBV7-6 and J is TRBJ2-1, with TRBD1 matching over 8 bases. Germline assignment: CDR1 SGHVS and CDR2 FNYEAQ. Germline trimming cut 1 base from V and 9 bases from J; bases unmatched to any gene: 2. CDR3 length equals 13 residues. Variable domain in full (rest from reference TRBV7-6 and TRBJ2-1): GAGVSQSPRYKVTKRGQDVALRCDPISGHVSLYWYRQALGQGPEFLTYFNYEAQQDKSGLPNDRFSAERPEGSISTLTIQRTEQRDSAMYRCASSLETGVEQFFGPGTRLTVL.

This clone was found a few times. The rearrangement links TRBV29-1 to TRBJ2-5; 12 bases agree with TRBD1. V was pared by 6 bases and J by 5 bases, with 7 bases of the junction left unmatched. Per germline, CDR1 SQVTM and CDR2 ANQGSEA. The CDR3 length is 14 residues. This chain's CDR3 is CSVHWDRGRETQYF. Here the CDR3 DNA reads TGCAGCGTCCACTGGGACAGGGGGCGGGAGACCCAGTACTTC. Using reference TRBV29-1 and TRBJ2-5 for the parts outside the CDR3, the full variable domain is SAVISQKPSRDICQRGTSLTIQCQVDSQVTMMFWYRQQPGQSLTLIATANQGSEATYESGFVIDKFPISRPNLTFSTLTVSNMSPEDSSIYLCSVHWDRGRETQYFGPGTRLLVL.

The chain joins TRBV6-6 to TRBJ1-1; D not resolved. The CDR3 runs 15 residues. In germline, CDR1 is MNHNY, CDR2 SVGAGI (reference sequence). V lost 0 bases and J lost 0, with 8 bases in between. The CDR3 DNA follows: TGTGCCAGCAGTTACTCGCGGTCGATGAACACTGAAGCTTTCTTT. Its translation: CASSYSRSMNTEAFF.

The chain employs TRBV10-3 and TRBJ2-2; D is undetermined. V lost 6 bases and J lost 3, with 8 bases in between. The CDR3 loop spans 13 amino acids. Germline CDR1 reads ENHRY; CDR2 reads SYGVKD. As DNA, the CDR3 is TGTGCCATCAGAAACTACGACACCGGGGAGCTGTTTTTT. It translates to CAIRNYDTGELFF.

This clone occurred a few times. CDR3 amino acids: CASSLTGGLQETQYF. CDR3 nucleotide sequence: TGTGCCAGCAGCTTGACAGGGGGCCTACAAGAGACCCAGTACTTC. The chain couples TRBV5-5 to TRBJ2-5; 9 nucleotides match TRBD1. The CDR3 contains 15 residues. CDR1 and CDR2 (germline): SGHKS, YYEKEE (reference sequence). V lost 1 base, J lost 2 bases, and 3 bases stayed unmatched.

J is TRBJ2-5 and V is TRBV9; 10 bases map to TRBD2. CDR1 SGDLS and CDR2 YYNGEE come from the germline V gene. The V and J ends lost 0 bases and 5 bases, in that order; junction bases with no gene match: 7. The CDR3 spans 16 residues. The CDR3 reads CASSVGASGSGETQYF. CDR3 nucleotides: TGTGCCAGCAGCGTAGGGGCTAGCGGGAGCGGGGAGACCCAGTACTTC. The full variable domain, in which reference TRBV9 and TRBJ2-5 provide the parts outside the CDR3, is DSGVTQTPKHLITATGQRVTLRCSPRSGDLSVYWYQQSLDQGLQFLIQYYNGEERAKGNILERFSAQQFPDLHSELNLSSLELGDSALYFCASSVGASGSGETQYFGPGTRLLVL.

This clone occurred once. The chain is built from TRBV6-7 and TRBJ1-1, with D maybe TRBD1 (6 bases). TRBV6-7 is annotated as an ORF whose role is uncertain. The CDR3 covers 15 residues. Trimming left V 6 bases short and J 8 bases short, with 22 bases between. The CDR3 DNA follows: TGTGCCAGCAGCCCGAGGGGGGGCGAGTGGTTAGAAGCTTTCTTT. Translation: CASSPRGGEWLEAFF.

The gene calls are TRBV11-2 and TRBJ2-1, with 12 nucleotides matching TRBD2. The germline V gene has CDR1 SGHAT and CDR2 FQNNGV. The CDR3 has 14 residues. V lost 6 bases to trimming and J lost 3 bases; unmatched junction nucleotides: 0. The CDR3 coding sequence is TGTGCCAGCAGGACTAGCGGGAGCTACAATGAGCAGTTCTTC. Translation gives CASRTSGSYNEQFF.

The genes are TRBV10-1 and TRBJ2-2; TRBD1 matches at 9 bases. This CDR3 spans 15 amino acids. The germline CDR1 and CDR2 sequences are WNHNN and SYGVQD (reference sequence). The J segment lost 4 bases and the V segment lost 6 bases, leaving 6 bases of the junction unmatched. CDR3 protein: CASSPRTGATGELFF. CDR3 DNA sequence: TGCGCCAGCAGCCCCCGGACAGGGGCCACCGGGGAGCTGTTTTTT.

This clone was picked up a small number of times. The chain joins TRBV30 to TRBJ1-2, with TRBD1 matching 9 bases. V gave up 0 bases and J gave up 8 bases; unmatched junction bases: 7. Germline CDR1 GTSNPN, CDR2 SVGIG (reference sequence). The CDR3 length is 14 residues. The DNA of the CDR3 is TGTGCCTGGAGTGTTCCGGGACAGGGATACGGCTACACCTTC. Encoded protein: CAWSVPGQGYGYTF.

In its sample, this clone was seen a few times. The rearrangement joins TRBV5-8 to TRBJ1-5, with TRBD1 identical over 7 bases. The CDR3 runs to 17 residues. Germline values: CDR1 SGHTS, CDR2 YDEGEE. V shed 2 bases and J 6 bases; nucleotides not matched to a gene: 14. The CDR3 protein is CASSFGQVWLRGQPQHF. In nucleotides, the CDR3 is TGTGCCAGCAGCTTCGGACAGGTTTGGCTCCGGGGTCAGCCCCAGCATTTT.

This clone showed up just a few times. The V and J genes are TRBV7-3 and TRBJ2-3; 13 bases are shared with TRBD2. The CDR3 consists of 19 residues. V dropped 8 bases and J dropped 3; count of bases not matched to a gene: 17. The germline CDR1 and CDR2 sequences are SGHTA and FQGTGA. CDR3 DNA sequence: TGTGCCAGCTCCCCTCGTGGGACTAGCGGGACCAGGCGTACAGATACGCAGTATTTT. Encoded protein: CASSPRGTSGTRRTDTQYF.

V and J are TRBV5-6 and TRBJ2-7, with 8 bases lining up with TRBD1. V was clipped by 0 bases and J by 4 bases; unmatched bases: 6. This CDR3 has 15 residues. The germline gives CDR1 SGHDT, CDR2 YYEEEE. In DNA form, the CDR3 reads TGTGCCAGCAGCTTGGGCGCCGGGACAGGATACGAGCAGTACTTC. Protein product: CASSLGAGTGYEQYF.

In its sample, this clone was seen a few times. The sample holds other DNA sequences that translate to the same CDR3. This chain uses TRBV28 with TRBJ1-5, with 8 bases aligning to TRBD1. The germline V gene encodes CDR1 MDHEN and CDR2 SYDVKM. The V gene end was trimmed by 3 bases and the J gene end by 5 bases; junction bases not matched to a gene: 6. CDR3 size: 15 residues. The CDR3 loop is CASSLGDRGDQPQHF. CDR3 in DNA: TGTGCCAGCAGTTTGGGAGACAGGGGTGATCAGCCCCAGCATTTT.

This chain joins TRBV15 and TRBJ2-5; unclear D gene. The CDR3 is 16 residues long. Trimming cost V 0 bases and J 4 bases, with 15 bases left between them. The germline CDR1 and CDR2 sequences are LNHNV and YYDKDF (reference sequence). CDR3 bases: TGTGCCACCAGCAGAGAGACCGCGGTGCGTGGAGAGACCCAGTACTTC. Amino acid sequence: CATSRETAVRGETQYF.

V is TRBV9 and J is TRBJ1-2; D not resolved. The length of the CDR3 is 13 residues. Germline values: CDR1 SGDLS, CDR2 YYNGEE. The V and J ends lost 6 bases and 3 bases respectively, with 12 bases between them. The CDR3 sequence: CASTGKNDYGYTF. In DNA form, the CDR3 reads TGTGCCAGCACCGGGAAGAATGACTATGGCTACACCTTC.

V and J are TRBV30 and TRBJ2-1; TRBD2 aligns across 11 bases. CDR1 GTSNPN and CDR2 SVGIG come from the germline V gene (reference sequence). The CDR3 length is 12 residues. V lost 4 bases and J lost 9; bases outside the gene matches: 2. The CDR3 sequence is CAWIAGGPEQFF. The CDR3 coding sequence is TGTGCCTGGATAGCGGGAGGGCCTGAGCAGTTCTTC.

This clone was seen once. The rearrangement uses TRBV7-2 and TRBJ2-7, with 11 bases fitting TRBD1. V lost 1 base and J lost 0; bases outside the gene matches: 5. This CDR3 is built from 17 residues. CDR1 and CDR2 (germline): SGHTA, FQGNSA. The CDR3 region has the DNA TGTGCCAGCAGCTTAGGGACAGGGGGCAGGGCCTCCTACGAGCAGTACTTC. The encoded protein is CASSLGTGGRASYEQYF.

The V gene is TRBV30, the J gene TRBJ1-5, with D unresolved. This CDR3 region has 14 residues. The V gene's germline CDR1 is GTSNPN and CDR2 SVGIG (reference sequence). Between the trimmed V and J ends, which lost 0 bases and 6 bases, there was a span of 12 bases. The CDR3 is CAWSVRSQGQPQHF. DNA for the CDR3: TGTGCCTGGAGTGTAAGGAGCCAAGGTCAGCCCCAGCATTTT.

This clone was found a few times. CDR3 bases: TGTGCCAGCAGCCGAACTAGCGGGAGCTACAGCTCCTACGAGCAGTACTTC. Its translation: CASSRTSGSYSSYEQYF. The gene calls are TRBV7-2 and TRBJ2-7; 11 bases align to TRBD2. This CDR3 region has 17 residues. CDR1 and CDR2 (germline): SGHTA, FQGNSA. V shed 5 bases, J shed 0 bases, and the junction held 9 bases outside the gene matches.

The chain joins TRBV7-2 to TRBJ1-1, with 10 nucleotides matching TRBD1. CDR3 size: 13 residues. Germline lookup yields CDR1 SGHTA and CDR2 FQGNSA. The J segment lost 8 bases and the V segment lost 4 bases, leaving 4 bases of the junction unmatched. CDR3 region: CASSSMTGGEAFF. The CDR3 DNA reads TGTGCCAGCAGCTCCATGACAGGGGGCGAAGCTTTCTTT.

This chain links TRBV7-2 with TRBJ2-3, with a tentative D call TRBD2 (5 bases). CDR3 length: 15 amino acids. V was cut by 5 bases and J by 4 bases, with 16 bases left in between. Germline loops: CDR1 SGHTA, CDR2 FQGNSA. Here the CDR3 reads CASSPLAGTSDTQYF. The CDR3 nucleotides are TGTGCCAGCAGCCCCTTGGCGGGTACTTCAGATACGCAGTATTTT.

CDR3 bases: TGTGCCAGCAGCTTAGCGGGACTAGCTGGCACCGAGCAGTACTTC. Translated: CASSLAGLAGTEQYF. The rearrangement uses TRBV7-2 and TRBJ2-7; 9 bases are shared with TRBD2. V trimming: 0 bases; J trimming: 6 bases; junction bases outside the gene matches: 6. This CDR3 has 15 amino acids. Germline CDR1 SGHTA, CDR2 FQGNSA. Supplemented by reference TRBV7-2 and TRBJ2-7, the full variable domain reads GAGVSQSPSNKVTEKGKDVELRCDPISGHTALYWYRQSLGQGLEFLIYFQGNSAPDKSGLPSDRFSAERTGGSVSTLTIQRTQQEDSAVYLCASSLAGLAGTEQYFGPGTRLTVT.

This clone was recorded a few times. The chain recombines TRBV7-2 with TRBJ1-1, with D perhaps matching TRBD1 (5 bases). The V gene lost 3 bases and the J gene lost 10 bases, with 15 bases spanning the gap. The CDR3 consists of 13 residues. Germline V gene sequence: CDR1 SGHTA, CDR2 FQGNSA. The DNA of the CDR3 is TGTGCCAGCAGCTTGATGGGGCGTGATCGAGCTTTCTTT. Residues: CASSLMGRDRAFF.

This clone qualifies as medium-sized (0.01 to 0.1%). V gene TRBV2 combines with J gene TRBJ2-3; TRBD2 is a possible D gene (5 bases). Germline values: CDR1 SNHLY, CDR2 FYNNEI. The CDR3 is made up of 15 amino acids. V was cut by 6 bases and J by 2 bases, with 15 bases left in between. The CDR3 is CASSDMASHTDTQYF. CDR3 DNA sequence: TGTGCCAGCAGCGACATGGCTAGCCACACAGATACGCAGTATTTT.